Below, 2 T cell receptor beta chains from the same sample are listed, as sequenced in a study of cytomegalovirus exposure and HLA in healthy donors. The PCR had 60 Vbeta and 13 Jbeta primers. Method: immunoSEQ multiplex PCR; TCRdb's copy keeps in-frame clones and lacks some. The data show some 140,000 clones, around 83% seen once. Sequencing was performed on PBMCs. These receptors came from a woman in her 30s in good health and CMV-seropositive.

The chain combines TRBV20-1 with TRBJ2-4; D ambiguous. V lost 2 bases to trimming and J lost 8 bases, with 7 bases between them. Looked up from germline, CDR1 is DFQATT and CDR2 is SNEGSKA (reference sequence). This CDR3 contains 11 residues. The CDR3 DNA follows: TGCAGTGCTAGAAATGTAGACATTCAGTACTTC. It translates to CSARNVDIQYF.

CDR3: CATSSDRGIGEQFF. CDR3 DNA: TGTGCCACCAGCAGCGACAGGGGAATCGGTGAGCAGTTCTTC. The chain employs TRBV15 and TRBJ2-1; 8 positions match TRBD1. The ends lost 3 bases at V and 9 bases at J; junction bases unmatched: 7. CDR1 and CDR2 (germline): LNHNV, YYDKDF (reference sequence). The CDR3 has 14 residues.